A selection of T cell receptor beta chains follows, all from one sample in a study of Ad26.COV2.S vaccination and SARS-CoV-2 variants. Produced via immunoSEQ multiplex PCR; TCRdb's table is partial and in-frame only. The sample shows hundreds of thousands of clones, roughly 84% of them seen only once. Sequenced here: peripheral blood, sampled in a trial of Ad26.COV2.S vaccine versus placebo. These receptors all come from a person between 18 and 59 years old who received the Ad26.COV2.S COVID-19 vaccine or a placebo. Each CDR3 is given with its conserved first and last residue. D genes are given only for firm matches. Clone sizes are given selectively: once, few, many, or a class where the clone is expanded.

clone size	V gene	J gene	D gene	CDR3 protein	CDR3 DNA
few	TRBV7-9	TRBJ1-1	.	CASSLVSGKGQGSNTEAFF	TGTGCCAGCAGCTTAGTGAGCGGAAAGGGTCAGGGGTCGAACACTGAAGCTTTCTTT
.	TRBV6-5	TRBJ1-1	.	CASSYRPMNTEAFF	TGTGCCAGCAGTTACCGACCCATGAACACTGAAGCTTTCTTT
.	TRBV7-9	TRBJ1-2	TRBD1	CASSFYRGQGDGYTF	TGTGCCAGCAGCTTTTATCGGGGACAGGGCGATGGCTACACCTTC
.	TRBV24-1	TRBJ2-3	.	CATQGGAEDTQYF	TGTGCCACCCAAGGGGGGGCCGAGGATACGCAGTATTTT
few	TRBV6-2/TRBV6-3	TRBJ1-5	.	CASSFIPNQPQHF	TGTGCCAGCAGTTTTATCCCAAATCAGCCCCAGCATTTT
.	TRBV7-2	TRBJ1-5	.	CASSSQVSNQPQHF	TGTGCCAGCAGCTCACAGGTTAGCAATCAGCCCCAGCATTTT
.	TRBV12-3/TRBV12-4	TRBJ1-2	TRBD1	CASGDRGGYTF	TGTGCCAGCGGAGACAGGGGTGGCTACACCTTC
.	TRBV11-2	TRBJ2-5	.	CASSSWWGGREETQYF	TGTGCCAGCAGCTCATGGTGGGGGGGCCGAGAAGAGACCCAGTACTTC
.	TRBV6-2/TRBV6-3	TRBJ1-4	.	CASSYQQDEKLFF	TGTGCCAGCAGTTACCAACAGGATGAAAAACTGTTTTTT
.	TRBV18	TRBJ1-2	.	CASSPGPGNYGYTF	TGTGCCAGCTCACCGGGTCCAGGGAACTATGGCTACACCTTC
.	TRBV7-2	TRBJ2-5	TRBD2	CASSSTSGGAGETQYF	TGTGCCAGCAGCAGTACTAGCGGGGGGGCAGGAGAGACCCAGTACTTC
.	TRBV5-4	TRBJ1-2	.	CASSWGGLNGYTF	TGTGCCAGCAGCTGGGGAGGACTGAATGGCTACACCTTC
.	TRBV6-6	TRBJ2-7	TRBD2	CASSRYSTSESSYEQYF	TGTGCCAGCAGTCGGTACTCCACTAGCGAGTCCTCCTACGAGCAGTACTTC
.	TRBV7-9	TRBJ2-3	.	CASSPGQDTQYF	TGTGCCAGCAGCCCCGGGCAGGATACGCAGTATTTT
.	TRBV10-1	TRBJ2-3	TRBD1	CASSEGTGDTQYF	TGCGCCAGCAGTGAGGGGACAGGAGATACGCAGTATTTT
.	TRBV13	TRBJ2-2	.	CASSLGAGANTGELFF	TGTGCCAGCAGCTTAGGGGCAGGGGCGAACACCGGGGAGCTGTTTTTT
.	TRBV7-3	TRBJ2-7	.	CASSLSSNSEQYF	TGTGCCAGCAGCTTATCCTCCAACAGTGAGCAGTACTTC
.	TRBV4-3	TRBJ1-5	TRBD1	CASSQDRARSNQPQHF	TGCGCCAGCAGCCAGGACAGGGCTAGGAGCAATCAGCCCCAGCATTTT
.	TRBV5-1	TRBJ2-2	TRBD2	CASSLEGLAIAGELFF	TGCGCCAGCAGCTTGGAAGGACTAGCTATAGCCGGGGAGCTGTTTTTT
.	TRBV7-3	TRBJ2-2	.	CASSPSVKVGGELFF	TGTGCCAGCAGTCCCAGCGTTAAGGTTGGGGGGGAGCTGTTTTTT
.	TRBV7-9	TRBJ2-7	.	CASSPRAYEQYF	TGTGCCAGCAGCCCCCGGGCTTACGAGCAGTACTTC
.	TRBV24-1	TRBJ1-5	.	CATSDPGGRFYSNQPQHF	TGTGCCACCAGTGATCCCGGGGGCAGGTTTTATAGCAATCAGCCCCAGCATTTT
.	TRBV6-2/TRBV6-3	TRBJ2-4	.	CASSPGRNIQYF	TGTGCCAGCAGCCCAGGACGGAACATTCAGTACTTC
.	TRBV18	TRBJ2-2	.	CASAREGANSAGELFF	TGTGCCAGCGCGAGAGAGGGCGCCAATTCGGCCGGGGAGCTGTTTTTT